This TCR beta chain comes out of a study of CD8+CD57+ T cells in acquired aplastic anemia. Study background: Sorted cells (CD4+ and CD8+) yielded DNA amounts that averaged roughly 3.2 ug. About 10 million reads, on average, were obtained for CD4+ cells from healthy donors. The study's findings and limits: Between the patient and control groups, CD8+ Simpson's diversity did not differ significantly.

The sample holds many counts of this clonotype. Its antigen is unknown. CDR3 and TCR beta VDJ profiling relied on genomic DNA as the template. MiXCR was run by TCRdb on the reads, yielding one entry per CDR3 protein. The sample shows some 200,000 distinct CDR3 sequences, about 59% of them seen only once. Germline CDR1 reads SQVTM; CDR2 reads ANQGSEA. There are 11 residues in the CDR3. V was trimmed by 1 base and J by 6 bases, leaving 3 bases between them. The chain employs TRBV29-1 and TRBJ2-2; D call uncertain. Sequencing used sorted CD4+, CD8+, or CD8+CD57+ T cells (not recorded which) from PBMCs. The clonotype comes from a human donor in good health. Written as DNA, the CDR3 is TGCAGCGTTGAAGGAGCCGGGGAGCTGTTTTTT. This gives the protein CSVEGAGELFF.